This entry lists 14 T cell receptor beta chains sequenced from one sample in a study of Ad26.COV2.S vaccination and SARS-CoV-2 variants. The treatment is: roughly 20 received Ad26.COV2.S at low or high dose, single or two shots; about 5 received placebo; per-sample allocation not given. Material that was analyzed had been drawn on day 63 after the first vaccine or placebo injection. Generated by immunoSEQ multiplex PCR, the TCRdb table keeps only in-frame clones and is missing some. The sample records some 450,000 clones, around 91% being singletons. The source was peripheral blood, collected in a trial of Ad26.COV2.S vaccine versus placebo. The receptors derive from a person aged 18-65 years who received the Ad26.COV2.S COVID-19 vaccine or a placebo.

The chain carries TRBV27 and TRBJ2-7; D call uncertain. V lost 3 bases, J lost 3 bases, and 9 bases lay in between. CDR1 and CDR2 (germline): MNHEY, SMNVEV (reference sequence). The CDR3 covers 13 residues. The CDR3 is CASSLAGVYEQYF. The CDR3 DNA sequence: TGTGCCAGCAGTTTGGCAGGTGTCTACGAGCAGTACTTC.

This sequence joins TRBV6-1 and TRBJ1-5, with D unclear. Looked up from germline, CDR1 is MNHNS and CDR2 is SASEGT. The CDR3 loop spans 13 amino acids. Trimming stripped 3 bases from V and 9 bases from J, with 12 bases between. CDR3 coding DNA: TGTGCCAGCAGTGAGCAGGCCCCCGGGCCCCAGCATTTT. Translating it yields CASSEQAPGPQHF.

The chain combines TRBV28 with TRBJ2-3, with 11 bases lining up with TRBD2. The germline CDR1 and CDR2 sequences are MDHEN and SYDVKM. CDR3 length equals 16 residues. Trimming took 2 bases from V and 6 from J; bases not matched to a gene: 7. CDR3 amino acids: CASSLQLAGASDTQYF. The CDR3 DNA reads as TGTGCCAGCAGTTTACAACTAGCGGGAGCCTCCGATACGCAGTATTTT.

The chain combines TRBV3-1 (or the pseudogene TRBV3-2) with TRBJ2-5, with TRBD2 matching 7 bases. With V trimmed by 3 bases and J by 5 bases, 3 bases remained unmatched. The V gene's germline CDR1 is LGHDT and CDR2 YNNKEL (reference sequence). The CDR3 contains 13 residues. CDR3 bases: TGTGCCAGCAGCCACGGGGGAGGGGAGACCCAGTACTTC. Its translation: CASSHGGGETQYF.

J is TRBJ2-4 and V is TRBV15, with D perhaps TRBD2 (5 bases). Trimming took 1 base from V and 5 from J, leaving 9 bases between them. Germline lookup yields CDR1 LNHNV and CDR2 YYDKDF (reference sequence). The CDR3 is 14 residues long. The CDR3: CATSRARTQNIQYF. Written as DNA, the CDR3 is TGTGCCACCAGCAGAGCGCGGACTCAAAACATTCAGTACTTC. The complete variable domain, with remaining parts taken from reference TRBV15 and TRBJ2-4, reads DAMVIQNPRYQVTQFGKPVTLSCSQTLNHNVMYWYQQKSSQAPKLLFHYYDKDFNNEADTPDNFQSRRPNTSFCFLDIRSPGLGDTAMYLCATSRARTQNIQYFGAGTRLSVL.

V is TRBV5-1 and J is TRBJ2-2, with TRBD2 matching 14 bases. The junction had 4 bases not matched to a gene; V was cut back by 0 bases and J by 3 bases. The CDR3 is made up of 18 amino acids. Germline lookup yields CDR1 SGHRS and CDR2 YFSETQ. The CDR3 nucleotides are TGCGCCAGCAGCTTGGGTGGGACTAGCGGGAGCGACACCGGGGAGCTGTTTTTT. Translating gives CASSLGGTSGSDTGELFF. The full variable domain, rest sourced from reference TRBV5-1 and TRBJ2-2, is KAGVTQTPRYLIKTRGQQVTLSCSPISGHRSVSWYQQTPGQGLQFLFEYFSETQRNKGNFPGRFSGRQFSNSRSEMNVSTLELGDSALYLCASSLGGTSGSDTGELFFGEGSRLTVL.

The chain has TRBV5-4 and TRBJ2-2, with D possibly matching TRBD2 (6 bases). The V gene lost 0 bases and the J gene lost 2 bases, with 11 bases spanning the gap. In germline, CDR1 is SGHNT, CDR2 YYREEE (reference sequence). This CDR3 spans 16 amino acids. CDR3 coding DNA: TGTGCCAGCAGCTTGGGCGGGAACTTTAACACCGGGGAGCTGTTTTTT. Translation: CASSLGGNFNTGELFF.

V usage is TRBV28 and J usage is TRBJ2-1; D perhaps matches TRBD2 (6 bases). With 5 bases removed from V and 4 bases from J, the gap between germline ends came to 15 bases. This CDR3 is 15 amino acids long. Germline V CDR1 and CDR2: MDHEN, SYDVKM. The DNA for the CDR3 is TGTGCCAGCAGTCGCCTCCGTGGGACTTACAATGAGCAGTTCTTC. Translating it yields CASSRLRGTYNEQFF.

The rearrangement links TRBV7-2 to TRBJ2-1; D may be TRBD2 (6 bases). CDR3 size: 15 residues. Germline V gene lookup returns CDR1 SGHTA and CDR2 FQGNSA. Between the trimmed V and J ends, which lost 4 bases and 0 bases, there was a span of 10 bases. In nucleotides, the CDR3 is TGTGCCAGCAGCTATTCTAGCGCCTCCTACAATGAGCAGTTCTTC. It is translated as CASSYSSASYNEQFF.

This chain connects TRBV5-6 to TRBJ2-1, with D maybe TRBD2 (6 bases). From germline, CDR1 is SGHDT and CDR2 YYEEEE. The CDR3 loop spans 15 amino acids. V was trimmed by 3 bases and J by 5 bases, leaving 15 bases between them. In DNA form, the CDR3 reads TGTGCCAGCAGCTGGGGGGTAATGGCCCACAATGAGCAGTTCTTC. The encoded protein is CASSWGVMAHNEQFF.

V gene TRBV7-3 combines with J gene TRBJ2-3; D uncertain. The germline CDR1 and CDR2 sequences are SGHTA and FQGTGA. The V end lost 5 bases, the J end lost 7 bases, and 16 bases lay between the germline ends. CDR3 length: 14 residues. The CDR3 DNA sequence: TGTGCCAGCAGCCCCGAGGCCAGGCCCTATACGCAGTATTTT. It yields the protein CASSPEARPYTQYF.

The rearrangement uses TRBV3-1 (or the pseudogene TRBV3-2) and TRBJ2-3, with D hard to call. CDR3 size: 12 residues. V dropped 4 bases and J dropped 6 bases, with 8 bases sitting between them. Per germline, CDR1 LGHDT and CDR2 YNNKEL (reference sequence). The CDR3 loop reads CASSLLADTQYF. The DNA of the CDR3 is TGTGCCAGCAGCCTTTTGGCGGATACGCAGTATTTT.

The rearrangement links TRBV7-2 to TRBJ2-3, with D possibly TRBD1 on 6 matching bases. The V end was cut by 2 bases, the J end by 6 bases, with 15 bases between. Germline CDR1 reads SGHTA; CDR2 reads FQGNSA. The CDR3 covers 15 residues. The CDR3 region is CASSLMLLGADTQYF. CDR3 DNA: TGTGCCAGCAGCTTAATGCTCCTGGGGGCGGATACGCAGTATTTT.

The gene calls are TRBV19 and TRBJ1-1, with unresolved D. CDR1 and CDR2 from the germline V gene are LNHDA and SQIVND (reference sequence). Trimming shortened V by 3 bases and J by 0 bases, and 11 bases separated the two germline ends. The CDR3 consists of 15 residues. The CDR3 DNA follows: TGTGCCAGTAGTATGGATGGTTACATGAACACTGAAGCTTTCTTT. It yields the protein CASSMDGYMNTEAFF.